The entry that follows covers one T cell receptor (beta chain) sequence. Germline-derived CDR1 and CDR2 are KGHSH and LQKENI. With 2 bases removed from V and 0 bases from J, the gap between germline ends came to 14 bases. The length of the CDR3 is 17 residues. Running of the assay took place at deep level. The authors sequenced unsorted PBMC DNA on ten immunoSEQ deep assay plates. Method: immunoSEQ multiplex PCR; TCRdb's copy keeps in-frame clones and lacks some. Found here are around 480,000 clones, 75% to 80% of them singletons; the top ten hold under 15%. This sample is drawn from a study of shared clonotypes between healthy human individuals.

V is TRBV18 and J is TRBJ2-1, with D perhaps being TRBD1 or TRBD2 (5 bases each). The receptor was isolated from a woman aged 35 to 49 in good health. Some clones in this sample may be carry-over from other donors' samples. The sequencing input was PBMCs. For the CDR3, the DNA is TGTGCCAGCTCACCAGGGCAGGGACCCAGCTCCTACAATGAGCAGTTCTTC. Protein sequence: CASSPGQGPSSYNEQFF.